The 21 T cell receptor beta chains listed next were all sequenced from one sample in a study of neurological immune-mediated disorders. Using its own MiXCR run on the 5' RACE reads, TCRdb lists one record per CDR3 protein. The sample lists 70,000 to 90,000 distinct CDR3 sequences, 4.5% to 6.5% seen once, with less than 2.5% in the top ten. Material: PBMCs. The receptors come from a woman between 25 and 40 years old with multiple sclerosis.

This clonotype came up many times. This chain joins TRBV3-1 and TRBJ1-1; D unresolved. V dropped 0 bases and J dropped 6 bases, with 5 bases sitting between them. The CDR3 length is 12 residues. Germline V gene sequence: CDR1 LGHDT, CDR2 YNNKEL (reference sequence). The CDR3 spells CASSQDRAEAFF. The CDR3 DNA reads TGTGCCAGCAGCCAAGATCGGGCTGAAGCTTTCTTT.

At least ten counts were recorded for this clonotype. Written as DNA, the CDR3 is TGCAGTGCTAAGGTCCTAGCGGGTGGCTACAATGAGCAGTTCTTC. Amino acid sequence: CSAKVLAGGYNEQFF. The chain recombines TRBV20-1 with TRBJ2-1; the match to TRBD2 covers 8 bases. The CDR3 runs to 15 residues. Germline trimming cut 4 bases from V and 3 bases from J; bases unmatched to any gene: 8. CDR1 and CDR2 (germline): DFQATT, SNEGSKA (reference sequence).

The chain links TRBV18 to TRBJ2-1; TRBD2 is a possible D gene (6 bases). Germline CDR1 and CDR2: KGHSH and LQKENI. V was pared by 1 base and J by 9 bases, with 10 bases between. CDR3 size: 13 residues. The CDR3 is CASSPQGSGEQFF. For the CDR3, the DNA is TGTGCCAGCTCACCACAGGGTAGCGGTGAGCAGTTCTTC.

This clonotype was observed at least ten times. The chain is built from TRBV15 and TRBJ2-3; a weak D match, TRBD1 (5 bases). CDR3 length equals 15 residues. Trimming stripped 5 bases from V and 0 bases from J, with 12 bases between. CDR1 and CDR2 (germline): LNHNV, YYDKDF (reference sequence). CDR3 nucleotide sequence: TGTGCCACCAGCTATTGGGGCCGCAGCACAGATACGCAGTATTTT. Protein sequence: CATSYWGRSTDTQYF. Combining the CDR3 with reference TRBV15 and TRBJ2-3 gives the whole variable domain DAMVIQNPRYQVTQFGKPVTLSCSQTLNHNVMYWYQQKSSQAPKLLFHYYDKDFNNEADTPDNFQSRRPNTSFCFLDIRSPGLGDTAMYLCATSYWGRSTDTQYFGPGTRLTVL.

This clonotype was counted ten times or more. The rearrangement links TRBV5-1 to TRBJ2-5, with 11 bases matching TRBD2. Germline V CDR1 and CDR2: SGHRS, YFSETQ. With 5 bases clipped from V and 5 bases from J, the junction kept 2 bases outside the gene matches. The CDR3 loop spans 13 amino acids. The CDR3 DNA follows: TGCGCCAGCAGACTAGCGGGAGACGAGACCCAGTACTTC. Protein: CASRLAGDETQYF.

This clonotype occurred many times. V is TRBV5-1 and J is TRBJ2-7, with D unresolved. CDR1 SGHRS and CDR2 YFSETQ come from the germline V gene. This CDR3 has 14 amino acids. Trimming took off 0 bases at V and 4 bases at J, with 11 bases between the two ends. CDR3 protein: CASSLVGPLYEQYF. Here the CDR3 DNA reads TGCGCCAGCAGCTTGGTCGGACCCCTATACGAGCAGTACTTC.

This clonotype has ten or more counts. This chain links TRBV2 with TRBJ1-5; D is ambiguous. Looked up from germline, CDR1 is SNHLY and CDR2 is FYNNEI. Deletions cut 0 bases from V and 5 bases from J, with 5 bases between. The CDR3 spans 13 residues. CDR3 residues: CASSEAQDQPQHF. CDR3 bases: TGTGCCAGCAGTGAAGCGCAGGATCAGCCCCAGCATTTT. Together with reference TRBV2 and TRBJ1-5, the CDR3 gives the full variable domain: EPEVTQTPSHQVTQMGQEVILRCVPISNHLYFYWYRQILGQKVEFLVSFYNNEISEKSEIFDDQFSVERPDGSNFTLKIRSTKLEDSAMYFCASSEAQDQPQHFGDGTRLSIL.

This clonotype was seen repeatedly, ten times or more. CDR3 sequence reads: CASRDTEGSSYNSPLHF. The CDR3 nucleotides are TGCGCCAGCAGAGACACAGAGGGGAGCTCCTATAATTCACCCCTCCACTTT. The chain employs TRBV5-1 and TRBJ1-6, with a weak D call TRBD1 (5 bases). V dropped 5 bases and J dropped 0 bases, with 15 bases sitting between them. Per germline, CDR1 SGHRS and CDR2 YFSETQ. This CDR3 spans 17 amino acids. Drawing the rest from reference TRBV5-1 and TRBJ1-6, the complete variable domain is KAGVTQTPRYLIKTRGQQVTLSCSPISGHRSVSWYQQTPGQGLQFLFEYFSETQRNKGNFPGRFSGRQFSNSRSEMNVSTLELGDSALYLCASRDTEGSSYNSPLHFGNGTRLTVT.

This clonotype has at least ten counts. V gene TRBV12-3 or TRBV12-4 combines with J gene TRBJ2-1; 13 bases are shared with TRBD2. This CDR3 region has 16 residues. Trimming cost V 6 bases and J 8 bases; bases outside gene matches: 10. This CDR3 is CASSPRLAGGKDEQFF. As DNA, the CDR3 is TGTGCCAGCAGCCCCCGACTAGCGGGAGGTAAGGATGAGCAGTTCTTC.

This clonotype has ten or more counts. This CDR3 reads CSAARPVAARMGTSGSPWMKTQYF. CDR3 nucleotides: TGCAGTGCTGCCAGACCTGTGGCCGCGCGGATGGGGACTAGCGGGAGCCCCTGGATGAAGACCCAGTACTTC. The chain couples TRBV20-1 to TRBJ2-5, with 14 bases that match TRBD2. With V trimmed by 5 bases and J by 6 bases, 35 bases remained unmatched. The CDR3 contains 24 residues. Germline V gene sequence: CDR1 DFQATT, CDR2 SNEGSKA (reference sequence).

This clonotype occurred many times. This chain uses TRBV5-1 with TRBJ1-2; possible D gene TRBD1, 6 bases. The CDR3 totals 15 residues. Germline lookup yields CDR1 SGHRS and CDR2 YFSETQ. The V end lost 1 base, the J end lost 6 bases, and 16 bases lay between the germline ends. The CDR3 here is CASSLTAGVENGYTF. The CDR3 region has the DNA TGCGCCAGCAGCTTGACCGCAGGGGTTGAAAATGGCTACACCTTC.

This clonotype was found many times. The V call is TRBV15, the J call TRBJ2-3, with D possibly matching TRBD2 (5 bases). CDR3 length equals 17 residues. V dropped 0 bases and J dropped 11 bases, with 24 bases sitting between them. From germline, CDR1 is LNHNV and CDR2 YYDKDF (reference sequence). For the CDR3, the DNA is TGTGCCACCAGCAGAGAAGTAGGAGGAGCGGCTACATCGATGCAGTATTTT. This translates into CATSREVGGAATSMQYF.

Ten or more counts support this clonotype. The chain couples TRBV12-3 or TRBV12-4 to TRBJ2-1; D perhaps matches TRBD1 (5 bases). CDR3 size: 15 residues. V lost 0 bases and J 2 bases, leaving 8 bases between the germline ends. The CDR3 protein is CASSLAQATYNEQFF. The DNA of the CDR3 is TGTGCCAGCAGTTTAGCACAGGCAACCTACAATGAGCAGTTCTTC.

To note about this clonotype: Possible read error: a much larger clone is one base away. This CDR3 is CASSATLTNNAQFF. CDR3 in DNA: TGTGCCAGCAGCGCGACCCTGACCAACAATGCGCAGTTCTTC. The rearrangement joins TRBV7-7 to TRBJ2-1; D ambiguous. Germline V lookup: CDR1 SSHAT, CDR2 FNYEAQ (reference sequence). The CDR3 is 14 residues long.

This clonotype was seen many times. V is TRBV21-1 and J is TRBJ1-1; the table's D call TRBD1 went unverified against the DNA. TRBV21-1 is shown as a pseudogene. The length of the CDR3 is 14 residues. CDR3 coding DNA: TGTGCGACCCAAAAGGGGGACCGTCTCACTGAAGCTTTCTTT. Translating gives CATQKGDRLTEAFF.

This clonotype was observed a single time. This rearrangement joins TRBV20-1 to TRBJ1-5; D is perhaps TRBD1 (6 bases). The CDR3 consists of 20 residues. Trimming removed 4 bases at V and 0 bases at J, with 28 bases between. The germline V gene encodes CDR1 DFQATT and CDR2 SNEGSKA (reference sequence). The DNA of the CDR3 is TGCAGTGCTATTTCCGTTCGGGGGCCTCGGGAGTGCTATAGCAATCAGCCCCAGCATTTT. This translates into CSAISVRGPRECYSNQPQHF.

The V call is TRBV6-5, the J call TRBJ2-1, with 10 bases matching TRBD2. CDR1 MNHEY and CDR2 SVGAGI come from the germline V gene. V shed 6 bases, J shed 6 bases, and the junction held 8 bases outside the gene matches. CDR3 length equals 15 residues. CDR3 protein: CASSRGLAGVNEQFF. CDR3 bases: TGTGCCAGCAGCAGGGGCCTAGCGGGAGTCAATGAGCAGTTCTTC.

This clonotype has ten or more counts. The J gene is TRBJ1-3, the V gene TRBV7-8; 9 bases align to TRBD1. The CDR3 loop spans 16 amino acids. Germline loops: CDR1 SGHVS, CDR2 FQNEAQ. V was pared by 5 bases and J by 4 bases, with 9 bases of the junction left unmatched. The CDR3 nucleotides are TGTGCCAGCAGCGTCCCGGGACAGGGATCAGGAAACACCATATATTTT. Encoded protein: CASSVPGQGSGNTIYF.

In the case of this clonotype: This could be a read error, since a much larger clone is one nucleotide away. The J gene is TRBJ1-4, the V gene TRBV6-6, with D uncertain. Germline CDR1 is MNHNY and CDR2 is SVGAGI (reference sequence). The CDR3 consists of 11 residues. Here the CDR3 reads CTSGVIEKLFF. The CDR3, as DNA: TGTACCAGCGGGGTGATCGAAAAACTGTTTTTT.

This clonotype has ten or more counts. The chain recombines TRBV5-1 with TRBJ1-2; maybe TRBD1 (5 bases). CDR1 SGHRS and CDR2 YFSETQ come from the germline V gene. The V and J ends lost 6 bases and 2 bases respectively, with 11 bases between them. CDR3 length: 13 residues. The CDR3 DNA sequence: TGCGCCAGCACGGTGGCAGGGAACTATGGCTACACCTTC. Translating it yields CASTVAGNYGYTF.

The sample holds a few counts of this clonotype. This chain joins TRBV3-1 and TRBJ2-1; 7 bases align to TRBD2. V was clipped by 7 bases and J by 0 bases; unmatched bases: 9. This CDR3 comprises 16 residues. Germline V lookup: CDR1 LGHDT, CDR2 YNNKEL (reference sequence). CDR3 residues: CASTRRGGSSYNEQFF. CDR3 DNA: TGTGCCAGCACCCGGAGGGGCGGGAGCTCCTACAATGAGCAGTTCTTC.